A single sample is the source of the 9 T cell receptor beta chains below, sequenced in a study of blood T cell repertoires in COVID-19. The data were produced by immunoSEQ multiplex PCR, yet TCRdb's version contains in-frame clones alone and is incomplete. The repertoire has tens of thousands of clones, 88% of them found once; the top ten carry just over 5%. Sequencing was done on a sample of peripheral blood. These receptors were collected from a human donor in a cohort sampled during active COVID-19.

This chain's CDR3 is CAILSREASYEQYF. The CDR3 nucleotides read TGTGCCATACTCAGCCGGGAGGCCTCCTACGAGCAGTACTTC. The gene calls are TRBV10-3 and TRBJ2-7; 7 bases match TRBD2. This CDR3 spans 14 amino acids. Unmatched junction bases numbered 8, after V lost 9 bases and J lost 0 bases. Germline CDR1 ENHRY, CDR2 SYGVKD.

Comments on this clone: The germline gene is not matched at one end of the junction; a read error may be the cause. The chain carries TRBV7-9 and TRBJ2-5; 9 bases are shared with TRBD2. CDR3 length: 14 amino acids. Germline assignment: CDR1 SEHNR and CDR2 FQNEAQ (reference sequence). This chain's CDR3 is CASTLAGAGETQYF. The DNA for the CDR3 is TGTGCCAGCACCTTAGCGGGAGCGGGAGAGACCCAGTACTTC.

The rearrangement uses TRBV21-1 and TRBJ2-1; no check of the table's D call, TRBD1, against the DNA was made. TRBV21-1 is annotated as a pseudogene. The CDR3 sequence is 15 residues long. DNA of the CDR3: TGTGCCAGCAGCAGCGGACAGGTCTCCTACAATGAGCAGTTCTTC. It yields the protein CASSSGQVSYNEQFF.

The V call is TRBV2, the J call TRBJ2-5, with 11 bases aligning to TRBD2. Looked up from germline, CDR1 is SNHLY and CDR2 is FYNNEI. The length of the CDR3 is 16 residues. J lost 2 bases, V lost 5 bases, and 7 bases had no gene match. CDR3 loop: CASSTYSGRGQETQYF. CDR3 in DNA: TGTGCCAGCAGTACCTATAGCGGGAGGGGGCAAGAGACCCAGTACTTC.

This clone has only one observation. The V call is TRBV6-4, the J call TRBJ2-1; weak D call: TRBD2 (6 bases). V shed 3 bases and J shed 5 bases, with 17 bases lying between them. The CDR3 has 16 amino acids. Germline CDR1 is MRHNA and CDR2 is SNTAGT. This chain's CDR3 is CASSEETGVGNNEQFF. DNA of the CDR3: TGTGCCAGCAGTGAAGAGACGGGAGTCGGGAACAATGAGCAGTTCTTC.

This chain links TRBV4-1 with TRBJ1-4, with D hard to call. CDR3 length: 15 residues. Germline V gene sequence: CDR1 MGHRA, CDR2 YSYEKL. V lost 1 base and J 3 bases, leaving 9 bases between the germline ends. The CDR3: CASSQGSSANEKLFF. The CDR3, as DNA: TGCGCCAGCAGCCAAGGTTCATCGGCTAATGAAAAACTGTTTTTT.

V gene TRBV5-3 combines with J gene TRBJ1-2; D perhaps matches TRBD1 (5 bases). TRBV5-3 is an open reading frame, and its role is uncertain. The V end lost 4 bases, the J end lost 8 bases, and 15 bases lay between the germline ends. CDR3 size: 13 residues. CDR3 coding DNA: TGTGCCAGAAGCACCGGGAGGGGAGGGGGCTACACCTTC. Encoded protein: CARSTGRGGGYTF.

V and J are TRBV7-3 and TRBJ1-1; no reliable D call. The germline CDR1 and CDR2 sequences are SGHTA and FQGTGA. Trimming removed 1 base at V and 14 bases at J, with 17 bases between. The CDR3 spans 13 residues. CDR3 residues: CASSLNLGEDAFF. The CDR3 DNA reads as TGTGCCAGCAGCTTAAATCTAGGTGAGGATGCCTTCTTT.

The chain employs TRBV24-1 and TRBJ1-1; 7 bases line up with TRBD1. The junction had 10 bases not matched to a gene; V was cut back by 2 bases and J by 11 bases. The CDR3 loop spans 14 amino acids. Germline CDR1 and CDR2: KGHDR and SFDVKD. The chain's CDR3 is CATSDYGRGEEAFF. The DNA of the CDR3 is TGTGCCACCAGTGATTATGGCAGGGGGGAGGAGGCTTTCTTT.